This entry describes one T cell receptor (beta chain). This sample was included in a study of Ad26.COV2.S vaccination and SARS-CoV-2 variants. Documented treatment: roughly 19 received Ad26.COV2.S at low or high dose, single or two shots; roughly five received placebo; per-sample allocation not given. Collection of samples fell on day 63 after the first vaccine or placebo injection. Only in-frame clones appear in the TCRdb table, and some are missing; sequencing was by immunoSEQ multiplex PCR. The profile shows 200,000 to 250,000 clones, 88% of them singletons. The clonotype comes from a person aged 18-60 years who received the Ad26.COV2.S COVID-19 vaccine or a placebo. Sequencing was performed on peripheral blood, taken in a trial of Ad26.COV2.S vaccine versus placebo.

The CDR3 sequence: CASSQPGTLYTGELFF. CDR3 sequence (DNA): TGTGCCAGCAGCCAACCCGGGACACTATACACCGGGGAGCTGTTTTTT. V is TRBV14 and J is TRBJ2-2; TRBD1 is a possible D gene (6 bases). The CDR3 is 16 amino acids. V lost 2 bases and J 3 bases, leaving 13 bases between the germline ends. Germline V gene data show CDR1 as SGHDN and CDR2 as FVKESK.